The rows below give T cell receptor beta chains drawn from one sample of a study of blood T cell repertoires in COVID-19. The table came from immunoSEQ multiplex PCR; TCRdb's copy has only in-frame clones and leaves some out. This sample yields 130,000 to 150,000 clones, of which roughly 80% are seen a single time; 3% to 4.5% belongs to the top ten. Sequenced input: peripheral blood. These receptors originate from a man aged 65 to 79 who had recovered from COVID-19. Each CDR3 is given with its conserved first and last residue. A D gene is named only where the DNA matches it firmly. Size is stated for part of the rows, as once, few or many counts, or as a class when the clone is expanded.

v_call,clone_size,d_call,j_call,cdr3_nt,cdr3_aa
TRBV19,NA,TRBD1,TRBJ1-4,TGTGCCAGTAGTCAATTAAGTACAGGGGTAATCGGTGAAAAACTGTTTTTT,CASSQLSTGVIGEKLFF
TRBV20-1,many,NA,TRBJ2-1,TGCAGTGTAAGAGGAAATGAGCAGTTCTTC,CSVRGNEQFF
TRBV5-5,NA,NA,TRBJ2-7,TGTGCCAGCAGCTTGGGGGGGACTTACTACGAGCAGTACTTC,CASSLGGTYYEQYF
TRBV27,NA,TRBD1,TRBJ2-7,TGTGCCAGCAGTTTAGGGGACAGGCCAACCTACGAGCAGTACTTC,CASSLGDRPTYEQYF
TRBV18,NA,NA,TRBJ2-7,TGTGCCAGCTCACTGAGCCTAGAGATCTACGAGCAGTACTTC,CASSLSLEIYEQYF
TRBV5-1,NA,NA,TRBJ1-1,TGCGCCAGCAGTGGGCCGGAGGGGTACACTGAAGCTTTCTTT,CASSGPEGYTEAFF
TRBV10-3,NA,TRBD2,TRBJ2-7,TGTGCCATCAGTGAGTCGGGCGGGAGAGTCGCCTACGAGCAGTACTTC,CAISESGGRVAYEQYF
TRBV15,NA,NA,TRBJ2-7,TGTGCCACCAGCAGAGACGGCACAGGGATCGAGCAGTACTTC,CATSRDGTGIEQYF
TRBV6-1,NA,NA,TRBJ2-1,TGTGCCAGCAGTGAAGCGGTGAGCGGGTGGGGTGAGCAGTTCTTC,CASSEAVSGWGEQFF
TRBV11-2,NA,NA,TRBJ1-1,TGTGCCAGCAGCTTTTTTGGGCGCAACACTGAAGCTTTCTTT,CASSFFGRNTEAFF
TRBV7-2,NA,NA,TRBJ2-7,TGTGCCAGCAGCCAATCCCGGGGCTACGAGCAGTACTTC,CASSQSRGYEQYF
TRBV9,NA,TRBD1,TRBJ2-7,TGTGCCAGCAGCGTAGGACAGGGCGGCTACGAGCAGTACTTC,CASSVGQGGYEQYF
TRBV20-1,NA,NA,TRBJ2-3,TGCAGTGCTAGAGGGCAGGGGATTCAGTATTTT,CSARGQGIQYF
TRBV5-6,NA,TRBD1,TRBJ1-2,TGTGCCAGCAGCTTGGGGTGGACAGGGTATGGCTACACCTTC,CASSLGWTGYGYTF
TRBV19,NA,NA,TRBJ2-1,TGTGCCAGTAGTAAAACAGGGACCCCGCAATTTGAGCAGTTCTTC,CASSKTGTPQFEQFF
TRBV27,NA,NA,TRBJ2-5,TGTGCCAGCAGTCGCCCACGGGAGACCCAGTACTTC,CASSRPRETQYF
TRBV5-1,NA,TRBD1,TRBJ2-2,TGCGCCAGCAGCTCCAGTCGTCTCCGGGACAGAAGCACCGGGGAGCTGTTTTTT,CASSSSRLRDRSTGELFF
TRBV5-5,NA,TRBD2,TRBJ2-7,TGTGCCAGCAGCTTGGGCGTGACTAGCGCCTACGAGCAGTACTTC,CASSLGVTSAYEQYF
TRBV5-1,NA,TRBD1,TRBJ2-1,TGCGCCAGCAGCCGGACAGGGGGGTTTCGGAATGAGCAGTTCTTC,CASSRTGGFRNEQFF
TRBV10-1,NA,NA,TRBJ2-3,TGCGCCAGCAGTGAGTCGCCGGTTTCAGATACGCAGTATTTT,CASSESPVSDTQYF
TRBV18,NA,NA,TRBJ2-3,TGTGCCAGCTCACCACTAGTCGACACAGATACGCAGTATTTT,CASSPLVDTDTQYF
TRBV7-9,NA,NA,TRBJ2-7,TGTGCCAGCAGCTTAGCCACAGGGGAGGCATCCTACGAGCAGTACTTC,CASSLATGEASYEQYF
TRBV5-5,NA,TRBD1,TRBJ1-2,TGTGCCAGCAGCCAAGGACAGGGGAACTATGGCTACACCTTC,CASSQGQGNYGYTF
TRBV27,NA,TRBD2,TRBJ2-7,TGTGCCAGCAGTTTTGCGGGAGGCTACGAGCAGTACTTC,CASSFAGGYEQYF
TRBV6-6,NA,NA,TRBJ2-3,TGTGCCAGCAGTTACAGGCCGTCCGGGGTAGATACGCAGTATTTT,CASSYRPSGVDTQYF
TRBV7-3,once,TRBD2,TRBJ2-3,TGTGCCAGCAGCTTATCTCCTAGCGGGACGTCAGATACGCAGTATTTT,CASSLSPSGTSDTQYF
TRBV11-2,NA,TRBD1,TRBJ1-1,TGTGCCAGCAGCCCCTTACAGGGGAGGAACACTGAAGCTTTCTTT,CASSPLQGRNTEAFF
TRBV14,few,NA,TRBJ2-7,TGTGCCAGCAGCCATACGGACGAGCAGTACTTC,CASSHTDEQYF
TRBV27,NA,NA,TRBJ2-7,TGTGCCAGCGAACAGCCTTACGAGCAGTACTTC,CASEQPYEQYF
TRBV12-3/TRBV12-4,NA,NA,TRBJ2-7,TGTGCCAGCAGCTTAAACAGGCAAAGCGAGCAGTACTTC,CASSLNRQSEQYF
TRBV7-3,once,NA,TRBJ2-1,TGTGCCAGCAGCTCTAAAGAGGGGGCGGGAGGCAATGAGCAGTTCTTC,CASSSKEGAGGNEQFF
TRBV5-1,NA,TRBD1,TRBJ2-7,TGCGCCAGCACCCCCCGGACAGGGGGTTCAGGGGAGCAGTACTTC,CASTPRTGGSGEQYF